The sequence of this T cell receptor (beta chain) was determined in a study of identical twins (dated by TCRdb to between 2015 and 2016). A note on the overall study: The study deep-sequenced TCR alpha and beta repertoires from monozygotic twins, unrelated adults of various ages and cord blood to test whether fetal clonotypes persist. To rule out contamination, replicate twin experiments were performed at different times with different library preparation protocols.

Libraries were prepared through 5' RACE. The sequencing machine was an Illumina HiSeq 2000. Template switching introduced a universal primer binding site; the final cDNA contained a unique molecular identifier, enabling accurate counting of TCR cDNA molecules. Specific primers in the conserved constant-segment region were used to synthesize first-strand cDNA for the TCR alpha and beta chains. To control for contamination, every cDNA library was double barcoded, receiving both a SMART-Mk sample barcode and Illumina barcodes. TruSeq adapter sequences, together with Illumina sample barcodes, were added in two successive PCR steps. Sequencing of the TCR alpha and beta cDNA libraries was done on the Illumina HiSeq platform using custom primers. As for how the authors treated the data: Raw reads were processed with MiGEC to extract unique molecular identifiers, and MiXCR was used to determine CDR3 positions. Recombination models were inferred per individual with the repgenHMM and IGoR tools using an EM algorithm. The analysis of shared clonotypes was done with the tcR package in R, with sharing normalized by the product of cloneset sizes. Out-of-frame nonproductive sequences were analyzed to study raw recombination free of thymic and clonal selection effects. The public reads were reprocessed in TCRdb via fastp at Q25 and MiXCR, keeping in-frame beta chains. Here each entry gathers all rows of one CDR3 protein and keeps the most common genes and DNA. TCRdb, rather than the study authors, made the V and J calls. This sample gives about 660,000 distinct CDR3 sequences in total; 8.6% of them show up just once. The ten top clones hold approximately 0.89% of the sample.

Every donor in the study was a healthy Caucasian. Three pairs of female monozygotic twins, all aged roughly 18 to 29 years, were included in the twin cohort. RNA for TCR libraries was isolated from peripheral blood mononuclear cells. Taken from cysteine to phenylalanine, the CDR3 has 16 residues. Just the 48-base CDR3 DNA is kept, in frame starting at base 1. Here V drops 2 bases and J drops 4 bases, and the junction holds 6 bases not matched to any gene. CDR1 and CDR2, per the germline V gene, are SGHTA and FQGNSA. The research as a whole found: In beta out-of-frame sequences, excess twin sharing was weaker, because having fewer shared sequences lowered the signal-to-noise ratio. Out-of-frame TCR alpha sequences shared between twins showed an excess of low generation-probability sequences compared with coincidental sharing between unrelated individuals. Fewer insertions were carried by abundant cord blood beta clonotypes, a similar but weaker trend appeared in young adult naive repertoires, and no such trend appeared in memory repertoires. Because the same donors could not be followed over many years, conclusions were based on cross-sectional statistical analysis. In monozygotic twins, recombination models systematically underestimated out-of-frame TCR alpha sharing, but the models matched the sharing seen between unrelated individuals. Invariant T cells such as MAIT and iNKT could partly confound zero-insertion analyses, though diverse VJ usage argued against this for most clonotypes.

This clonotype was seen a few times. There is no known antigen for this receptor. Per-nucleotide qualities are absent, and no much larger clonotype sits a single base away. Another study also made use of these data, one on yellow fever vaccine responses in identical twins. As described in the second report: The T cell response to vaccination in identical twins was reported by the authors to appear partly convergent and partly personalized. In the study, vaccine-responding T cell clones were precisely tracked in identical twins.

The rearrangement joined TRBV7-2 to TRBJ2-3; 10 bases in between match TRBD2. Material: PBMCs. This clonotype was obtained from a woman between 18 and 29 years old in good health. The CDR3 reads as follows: CASSLKRGGQADTQYF. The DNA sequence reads TGTGCCAGCAGCTTAAAGCGGGGGGGCCAGGCAGATACGCAGTATTTT.